The TCR beta chain under discussion was sequenced for a study of shared clonotypes between healthy human individuals. The repertoire was sequenced with immunoSEQ multiplex PCR; TCRdb's copy has only in-frame clones and lacks some. The data hold some 2,000,000 clones, with approximately 95% observed a single time. The table lists this clone with a few counts. CDR3 length: 14 residues. Germline CDR1 SGHNT, CDR2 YYREEE (reference sequence). Trimming removed 3 bases from V and 6 bases from J, with 16 bases in between. The source of this sequence is a man aged 18 to 30 in good health. This chain links TRBV5-4 with TRBJ2-7, with no clear D. The sample comprised naive CD4+ T cells sorted from blood. Subset denoted: CD45RA+ positively selected. CDR3 protein: CASSSGVQPGEQYF. The CDR3 DNA sequence: TGTGCCAGCAGCTCTGGGGTGCAACCCGGCGAGCAGTACTTC.